The 13 T cell receptor beta chains reported below all come from one sample, sequenced in a study of blood T cell repertoires in COVID-19 (dated by TCRdb to about 2020). Libraries were constructed by the immunoSEQ multiplex PCR assay. Here the immuneACCESS table is served through TCRdb, limited to in-frame sequences with V and J called. Missing clones are a known gap in these copies; in checked studies unresolved V genes cover under half, and the rest lacks a known reason. Recorded for this sample are approximately 75,000 clones; about 74% of them occurred a single time. The ten largest clones take up just over 2.5% of the sample. Sequenced: peripheral blood. The receptor source for this set is a human donor with acute or convalescent COVID-19. The donor label of this sample is uncertain.

The V and J genes are TRBV5-1 and TRBJ1-4, with D perhaps TRBD1 (6 bases). Germline CDR1 SGHRS, CDR2 YFSETQ. The CDR3 has 15 amino acids. Between the trimmed V and J ends, which lost 0 bases and 8 bases, there was a span of 14 bases. CDR3 residues: CASSLVAGAYEKLFF. The CDR3 nucleotides are TGCGCCAGCAGCTTGGTGGCAGGGGCATACGAAAAACTGTTTTTT.

V is TRBV28 and J is TRBJ1-2; D unclear. V was shortened by 6 bases and J by 1 base, with 9 bases between the two germline ends. Looked up from germline, CDR1 is MDHEN and CDR2 is SYDVKM. The CDR3 contains 13 residues. Here the CDR3 DNA reads TGTGCCAGCAGGTTGGAGTTTAACTATGGCTACACCTTC. Its protein is CASRLEFNYGYTF.

The chain combines TRBV11-2 with TRBJ2-6, with 10 bases that match TRBD1. This CDR3 is built from 16 residues. Germline-derived CDR1 and CDR2 are SGHAT and FQNNGV. V lost 4 bases, J lost 3 bases, and 3 bases stayed unmatched. CDR3 region: CASSSDRGFGANVLTF. CDR3 in DNA: TGTGCCAGCAGCTCGGACAGGGGGTTTGGGGCCAACGTCCTGACTTTC.

The J gene is TRBJ2-7, the V gene TRBV14, with 14 bases identical to TRBD2. V trimming: 4 bases; J trimming: 5 bases; junction bases outside the gene matches: 4. Germline-derived CDR1 and CDR2 are SGHDN and FVKESK. The length of the CDR3 is 15 residues. CDR3 sequence reads: CASSLGTSGSDEQYF. For the CDR3, the DNA is TGTGCCAGCAGCCTTGGGACTAGCGGGAGCGACGAGCAGTACTTC.

This chain connects TRBV28 to TRBJ1-5; 7 bases match TRBD1. V was pared by 8 bases and J by 5 bases, with 9 bases of the junction left unmatched. This CDR3 is 14 amino acids long. Germline V lookup: CDR1 MDHEN, CDR2 SYDVKM. The CDR3 loop is CASVGGGAYQPQHF. CDR3 coding DNA: TGTGCCAGCGTCGGAGGGGGCGCGTATCAGCCCCAGCATTTT. Variable domain in full (rest from reference TRBV28 and TRBJ1-5): DVKVTQSSRYLVKRTGEKVFLECVQDMDHENMFWYRQDPGLGLRLIYFSYDVKMKEKGDIPEGYSVSREKKERFSLILESASTNQTSMYLCASVGGGAYQPQHFGDGTRLSIL.

In its sample, this clone was seen once. The rearrangement uses TRBV28 and TRBJ1-6; 9 bases are shared with TRBD1. Germline V gene lookup returns CDR1 MDHEN and CDR2 SYDVKM. V trimming: 7 bases; J trimming: 10 bases; junction bases outside the gene matches: 11. The CDR3 has 15 amino acids. CDR3 in amino acids: CASITSGTGRSPLHF. In nucleotides, the CDR3 is TGTGCCAGCATTACCTCCGGGACAGGGAGATCACCCCTCCACTTT. Using reference TRBV28 and TRBJ1-6 for the parts outside the CDR3, the full variable domain is DVKVTQSSRYLVKRTGEKVFLECVQDMDHENMFWYRQDPGLGLRLIYFSYDVKMKEKGDIPEGYSVSREKKERFSLILESASTNQTSMYLCASITSGTGRSPLHFGNGTRLTVT.

There are a few counts of this clone. This sequence joins TRBV10-2 and TRBJ1-5, with TRBD1 matching 8 bases. The junction had 9 bases not matched to a gene; V was cut back by 7 bases and J by 7 bases. Germline V lookup: CDR1 WSHSY, CDR2 SAAADI. The CDR3 has 14 amino acids. In DNA, the CDR3 is TGCGCCAGCACCGATAGGACAGGGAGCCAGCCCCAGCATTTT. Amino acids: CASTDRTGSQPQHF.

The chain combines TRBV25-1 with TRBJ1-4; 9 bases are a match to TRBD1. V gave up 8 bases and J gave up 7 bases; unmatched junction bases: 11. Germline CDR1 and CDR2: MGHDK and SYGVNS. The CDR3 has 15 residues. The CDR3 loop reads CASSDRGVGREKLFF. The DNA for the CDR3 is TGTGCCAGCTCGGACAGGGGTGTTGGGCGTGAAAAACTGTTTTTT.

V usage is TRBV28 and J usage is TRBJ1-5; 7 bases match TRBD1. CDR1 is MDHEN and CDR2 is SYDVKM in the germline V gene. The CDR3 runs 15 residues. Losses at the gene ends were 3 bases for V and 7 bases for J; bases not matched to a gene: 9. The CDR3: CASSFNRGFEQPQHF. For the CDR3, the DNA is TGTGCCAGCAGTTTTAACAGGGGATTCGAGCAGCCCCAGCATTTT.

V usage is TRBV5-6 and J usage is TRBJ2-1; 9 nucleotides match TRBD2. The length of the CDR3 is 17 residues. From germline, CDR1 is SGHDT and CDR2 YYEEEE. V was clipped by 0 bases and J by 0 bases; unmatched bases: 4. CDR3 in DNA: TGTGCCAGCAGCTTGGGGGGTAGCGGGAGCTCCTACAATGAGCAGTTCTTC. Amino acids: CASSLGGSGSSYNEQFF.

There are a few counts of this clone. The chain has TRBV14 and TRBJ2-7; D perhaps matches TRBD2 (5 bases). V was clipped by 4 bases and J by 3 bases, with 13 bases between them. The CDR3 has 14 residues. Germline assignment: CDR1 SGHDN and CDR2 FVKESK. In DNA form, the CDR3 reads TGTGCCAGCAGCCCGAGGGCGGAGTACTACGAGCAGTACTTC. As protein: CASSPRAEYYEQYF.

The chain uses TRBV9 and TRBJ2-1, with 8 bases that match TRBD1. CDR3 length: 15 amino acids. Trimming removed 3 bases from V and 7 bases from J; junction bases left unmatched: 9. CDR1 and CDR2 (germline): SGDLS, YYNGEE. The CDR3 DNA is TGTGCCAGCAGCGACCGGGACAGGCCCGGGAATGAGCAGTTCTTC. Protein: CASSDRDRPGNEQFF.

This clone was found a few times. CDR3 in DNA: TGTGCCAGCAGCTTAGGGGGGACTAGCGGGAGGGTTGAGCAGTTCTTC. The encoded protein is CASSLGGTSGRVEQFF. This chain links TRBV7-9 with TRBJ2-1, with 16 bases identical to TRBD2. This CDR3 comprises 16 residues. Germline CDR1 SEHNR, CDR2 FQNEAQ (reference sequence). The J segment lost 9 bases and the V segment lost 1 base, leaving 3 bases of the junction unmatched.